This T cell receptor (beta chain) was identified in a study of shared clonotypes between healthy human individuals. Generated by immunoSEQ multiplex PCR, the TCRdb table keeps only in-frame clones and is missing some. The table shows roughly 2.2 million clones, with under 95% occurring only once. Germline assignment: CDR1 LNHDA and CDR2 SQIVND (reference sequence). The CDR3 totals 10 residues. With 9 bases removed from V and 4 bases from J, the gap between germline ends came to 5 bases. Note on this clone: The antigen remains undetermined.

Study-wide results and caveats: It was observed that approximately 5% of naive CD4 clonotypes were shared across a few donors.

This receptor was obtained from a man between 18 and 29 years old in good health. Some clones in this sample may be carry-over from other donors' samples. The chain joins TRBV19 to TRBJ2-3; D not resolved. The sequenced sample was naive CD4+ T cells from PBMCs. Described subset: CD45RA+ positively selected. In DNA, the CDR3 is TGTGCCAGCTCAGCAGATACGCAGTATTTT. As protein: CASSADTQYF.